This T cell receptor beta chain was captured by sequencing in a study of long-term antiretroviral therapy in people with HIV. The study, taken as a whole, reports: Repertoires looked antigen-experienced, with only a slight naive shift after ART. Repertoire dominance by clones expanded before ART was seen at all time points.

As concerns this clone: Its antigen remains unidentified.

Researchers report immunoSEQ v3.0 was run at survey level. Clones were read by immunoSEQ multiplex PCR, and TCRdb kept only the in-frame ones, dropping some. The sample consists of roughly 15,000 clones, roughly nine tenths of them appearing once. United States facilities provided treatment to all participants with HIV. Cryopreserved PBMC samples of about 0.9-10 million cells were used for DNA extraction. CDR3 length equals 15 residues. The germline V gene has CDR1 SGHTA and CDR2 FQGNSA. Trimming took 5 bases from V and 2 from J, leaving 15 bases between them. Sequencing was performed on unsorted PBMCs, taken 0.6 years after starting antiretroviral therapy. The sequence was collected from a woman aged 40 to 55 with HIV. The V gene is TRBV7-2, the J gene TRBJ2-5; tentatively, D is TRBD1 (6 bases). CDR3 nucleotides: TGTGCCAGCAGCCCACAGGGATTTGGGCAAGAGACCCAGTACTTC. Translation gives CASSPQGFGQETQYF.